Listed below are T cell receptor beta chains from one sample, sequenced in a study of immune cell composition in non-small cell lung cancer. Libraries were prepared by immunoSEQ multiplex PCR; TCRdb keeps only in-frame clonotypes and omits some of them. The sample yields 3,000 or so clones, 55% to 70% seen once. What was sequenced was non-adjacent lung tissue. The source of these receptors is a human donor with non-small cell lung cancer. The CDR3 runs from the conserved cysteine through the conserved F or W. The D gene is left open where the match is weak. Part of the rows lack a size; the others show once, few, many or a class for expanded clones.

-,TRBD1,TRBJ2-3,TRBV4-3,TGCGCCAGCAGCCAAGAGCGGGGACAGGCGAGTCCCAGCACAGATACGCAGTATTTT,CASSQERGQASPSTDTQYF
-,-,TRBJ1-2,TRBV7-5,TGTGCCAGAAGCTTAGGGCCCCTCGGAGAGGAGGGGTATGGCTACACCTTC,CARSLGPLGEEGYGYTF
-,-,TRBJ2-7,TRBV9,TGTGCCAGCAGCGTAGGACAGGCAGAAACCTACGAGCAGTACTTC,CASSVGQAETYEQYF
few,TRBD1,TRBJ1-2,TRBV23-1,TGCGCCAGCAGTCAAGCGGACAGGGAATCTGGCTACACCTTC,CASSQADRESGYTF
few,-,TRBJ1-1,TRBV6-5,TGTGCCAGCAGACCCGGACAGTTCATGAACACTGAAGCTTTCTTT,CASRPGQFMNTEAFF
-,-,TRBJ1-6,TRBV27,TGTGCCAGCAGTTTAGGCAGTCCTAATTCACCCCTCCACTTT,CASSLGSPNSPLHF
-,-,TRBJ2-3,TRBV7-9,TGTGCCAGCAGCTTTAGCCAGGGGCGAGATACGCAGTATTTT,CASSFSQGRDTQYF
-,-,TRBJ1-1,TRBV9,TGTGCCAGCAGCCCACGCGGCCACGGGACTATGAACACTGAAGCTTTCTTT,CASSPRGHGTMNTEAFF
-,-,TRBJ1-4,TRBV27,TGTGCCAGCACCCCCCTGTCGGGGGGGAGGACTAATGAAAAACTGTTTTTT,CASTPLSGGRTNEKLFF
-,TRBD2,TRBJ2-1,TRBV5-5,TGTGCCAGCAGCTTGGTGACTAGCGGGGGGGCCTATGAGCAGTTCTTC,CASSLVTSGGAYEQFF
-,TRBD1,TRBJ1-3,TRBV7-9,TGTGCCAGCAGCACTCGGACAGGGACCTCTGGAAACACCATATATTTT,CASSTRTGTSGNTIYF
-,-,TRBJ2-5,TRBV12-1,TGTGCCAGCAGCACCATCCGTAATAGCCGGGACTTTCAAGAGACCCAGTACTTC,CASSTIRNSRDFQETQYF
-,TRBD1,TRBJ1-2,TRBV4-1,TGCGCCAGCAGCCAAGAATGGACAGGTTCTAACTATGGCTACACCTTC,CASSQEWTGSNYGYTF
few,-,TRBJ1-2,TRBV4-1,TGCGCCAGCAGCCAGGCACAGGGCCTTCAATACTATGGCTACACCTTC,CASSQAQGLQYYGYTF
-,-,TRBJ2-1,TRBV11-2,TGTGCCAGCAGCCCCCAACCCGGGAATGAGCAGTTCTTC,CASSPQPGNEQFF
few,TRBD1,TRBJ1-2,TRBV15,TGTGCCACCAGCGGCTCTCATACAGGGGGCGCAACTGGTGGCTACACCTTC,CATSGSHTGGATGGYTF
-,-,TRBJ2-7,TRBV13,TGTGCCAGCACGTTGGGCGACTACGAGCAGTACTTC,CASTLGDYEQYF
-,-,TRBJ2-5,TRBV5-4,TGTGCCAGCAGGACCGGTAGCGGCCCAGAGACCCAGTACTTC,CASRTGSGPETQYF
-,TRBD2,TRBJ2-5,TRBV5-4,TGTGCCAGCAGCCTTGGGACTAGCGGGGTCGGTGAGACCCAGTACTTC,CASSLGTSGVGETQYF
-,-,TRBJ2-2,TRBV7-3,TGTGCCAGCAGCTCGTCTAGCGCCGGCACCGGGGAGCTGTTTTTT,CASSSSSAGTGELFF
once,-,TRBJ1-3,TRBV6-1,TGTGCCAGCGGACAGCACCAGTACTCTGGAAACACCATATATTTT,CASGQHQYSGNTIYF
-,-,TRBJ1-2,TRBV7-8,TGTGCCAGCAGCTTAGGGTCGGCAGGGGATGGCTACACCTTC,CASSLGSAGDGYTF
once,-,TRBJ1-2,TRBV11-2,TGTGCCAGCAGCCCTCTTGGTGGGGGCCACTATGGCTACACCTTC,CASSPLGGGHYGYTF
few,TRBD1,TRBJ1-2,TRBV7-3,TGTGCCAGCAGCGTCACAGGGGGCGCAGGCTATGGCTACACCTTC,CASSVTGGAGYGYTF
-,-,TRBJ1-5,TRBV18,TGTGCCAGCTCACCACGGGAGTATAGCAATCAGCCCCAGCATTTT,CASSPREYSNQPQHF
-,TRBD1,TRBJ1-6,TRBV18,TGTGCCAGCTCACCGATGAGCCCGACAGGGCGTCGGGAGTATTCACCCCTCCACTTT,CASSPMSPTGRREYSPLHF
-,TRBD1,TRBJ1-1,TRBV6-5,TGTGCCATCCGACAGGGCTTGGACACTGAAGCTTTCTTT,CAIRQGLDTEAFF
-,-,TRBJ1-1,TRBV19,TGTGCCAGTAGTATAAGGGGGAAGGGAAGGACTGAAGCTTTCTTT,CASSIRGKGRTEAFF
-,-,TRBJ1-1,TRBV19,TGTGCCAGTTCTCAACAGGTTAACACTGAAGCTTTCTTT,CASSQQVNTEAFF
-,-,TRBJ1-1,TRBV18,TGTGCCAGCTCACCACGGGGCAGGGGTGGTAATGAAGCTTTCTTT,CASSPRGRGGNEAFF
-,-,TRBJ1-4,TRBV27,TGTGCCAGCAGTAGACGGAGGATCTTAGGGGAAAAACTGTTTTTT,CASSRRRILGEKLFF
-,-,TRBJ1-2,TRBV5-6,TGTGCCAGCATGACAGGTCCCTATGGCTACACCTTC,CASMTGPYGYTF
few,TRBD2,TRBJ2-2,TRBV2,TGTGCCAGCAGTGAATGGGCGGGGGGCCCGATCGGCGGGGAGCTGTTTTTT,CASSEWAGGPIGGELFF
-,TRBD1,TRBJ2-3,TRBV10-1,TGCGCCAGCAGTATGCCGGGACAGGGAGCAGATACGCAGTATTTT,CASSMPGQGADTQYF
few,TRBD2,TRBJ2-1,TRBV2,TGTGCCAGCACGACTAGCGGATACAATGAGCAGTTCTTC,CASTTSGYNEQFF
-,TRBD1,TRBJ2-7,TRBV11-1,TGTGCCAGCAGCTCGGGCAGGGGGCTCGAGCAGTACTTC,CASSSGRGLEQYF
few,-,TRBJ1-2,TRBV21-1,TGTGCCAGCAGCTACCAGACAGGGTATGGCTACACCTTC,CASSYQTGYGYTF
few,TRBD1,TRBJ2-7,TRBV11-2,TGTGCCAGCAGCAATATTGGGACAGGTGAAAAGCAGTACTTC,CASSNIGTGEKQYF
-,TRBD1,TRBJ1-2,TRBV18,TGTGCCAGCTCACCACCTCCCCCGGGACAGTCTACCTATGGCTACACCTTC,CASSPPPPGQSTYGYTF
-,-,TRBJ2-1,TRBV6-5,TGTGCCAGCATCAGCTGGCGGGGCTCCTACAATGAGCAGTTCTTC,CASISWRGSYNEQFF
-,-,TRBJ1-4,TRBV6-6,TGTGCCAGCACTTTAACAGGGACCTACGAAAAACTGTTTTTT,CASTLTGTYEKLFF
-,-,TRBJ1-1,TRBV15,TGTGCCACCAGCAGTCTTACTCCGGGGACTTTCTTT,CATSSLTPGTFF
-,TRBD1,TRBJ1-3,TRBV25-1,TGTGCCCCCCGGGACAGGGGGCTTTACTCTGGAAACACCATATATTTT,CAPRDRGLYSGNTIYF
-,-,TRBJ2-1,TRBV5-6,TGTGCCAGCAGCCCCCCAGGACTGTCCTACAATGAGCAGTTCTTC,CASSPPGLSYNEQFF
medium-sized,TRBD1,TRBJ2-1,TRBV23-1,TGCGCCACCAACCGCCCCCGGGACAGGTCGTACAATGAGCAGTTCTTC,CATNRPRDRSYNEQFF
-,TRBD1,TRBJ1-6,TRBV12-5,TGTGCTAGTGGATCGACAGGGGGCTCCTATAATTCACCCCTCCACTTT,CASGSTGGSYNSPLHF
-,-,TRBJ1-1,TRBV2,TGTGCCAGCAGTGGTCAATTCCGACTGACTGAAGCTTTCTTT,CASSGQFRLTEAFF
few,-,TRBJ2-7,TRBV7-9,TGTGCCAGCAGCTTGGGGGGACAGTTCTACGAGCAGTACTTC,CASSLGGQFYEQYF
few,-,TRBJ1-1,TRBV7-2,TGTGCCAGCAGCCTACGCCCGGGCACTGAAGCTTTCTTT,CASSLRPGTEAFF
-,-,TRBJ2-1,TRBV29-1,TGCAGCGTCGATAGCAGGAGGAGGTACAATGAGCAGTTCTTC,CSVDSRRRYNEQFF
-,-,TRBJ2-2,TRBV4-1,TGCGCCAGCAGCCAAGTTTGGGCAGGGGATGCGAACACCGGGGAGCTGTTTTTT,CASSQVWAGDANTGELFF
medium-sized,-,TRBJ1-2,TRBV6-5,TGTGCCAGCAGCCCGGGGGGCGCCCATAACTATGGCTACACCTTC,CASSPGGAHNYGYTF
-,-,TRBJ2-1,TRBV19,TGTGCCAGTAATCCGACCGGGTCTACTAAAGATGAGCAGTTCTTC,CASNPTGSTKDEQFF
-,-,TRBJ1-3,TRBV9,TGTGCCAGCAGCCCTTCCTGGGAGGCTGGAAACACCATATATTTT,CASSPSWEAGNTIYF
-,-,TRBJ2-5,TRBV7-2,TGTGCCAGCAGCTCCGGGACTTCCAGGTTGGAGACCCAGTACTTC,CASSSGTSRLETQYF
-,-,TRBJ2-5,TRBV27,TGTGCCACCAGATCAGGGGTTTTTAGGCAAGAGACCCAGTACTTC,CATRSGVFRQETQYF
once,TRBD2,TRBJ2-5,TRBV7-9,TGTGCCAGCAGCCCAGGACTAGAAACTTGGCAGGAGACCCAGTACTTC,CASSPGLETWQETQYF